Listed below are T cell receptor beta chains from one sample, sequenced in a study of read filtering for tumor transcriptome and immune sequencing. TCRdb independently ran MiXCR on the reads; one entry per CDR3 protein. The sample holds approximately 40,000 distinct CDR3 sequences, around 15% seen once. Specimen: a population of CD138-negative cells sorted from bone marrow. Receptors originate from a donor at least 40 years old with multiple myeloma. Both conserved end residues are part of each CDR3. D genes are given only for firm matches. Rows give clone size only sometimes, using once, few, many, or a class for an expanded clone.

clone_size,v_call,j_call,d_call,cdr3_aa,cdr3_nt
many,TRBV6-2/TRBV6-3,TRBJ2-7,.,CASSYVGYEQYF,TGTGCCAGCAGTTACGTTGGTTACGAGCAGTACTTC
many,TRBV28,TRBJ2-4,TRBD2,CASSSTSGGVVGAEYIQYF,TGTGCCAGCAGTTCCACTAGCGGAGGGGTGGTTGGGGCTGAATACATTCAGTACTTC
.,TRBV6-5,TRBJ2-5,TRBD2,CASSYPWEGQGTQYF,TGTGCCAGCAGTTACCCGTGGGAGGGCCAAGGGACCCAGTACTTC
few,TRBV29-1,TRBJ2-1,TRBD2,CSALTSSSYNEQFF,TGCAGCGCCCTGACTAGCAGCTCCTACAATGAGCAGTTCTTC
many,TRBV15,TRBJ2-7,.,CATSIQGTRENEQYF,TGTGCCACCAGCATACAGGGCACGCGGGAGAACGAGCAGTACTTC
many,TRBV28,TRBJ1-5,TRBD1,CASSARDRYNQPQHF,TGTGCCAGCAGTGCACGGGACAGGTACAATCAGCCCCAGCATTTT
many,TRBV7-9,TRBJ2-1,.,CASSPRSEQFF,TGTGCCAGCAGCCCACGATCAGAACAGTTCTTC
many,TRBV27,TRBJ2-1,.,CASSEAYNEQFF,TGTGCCAGCAGTGAGGCATACAATGAGCAGTTCTTC
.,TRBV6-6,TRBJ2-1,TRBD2,CASSYSAPGLAGGHNEQFF,TGTGCCAGCAGTTACTCAGCCCCGGGACTAGCGGGAGGTCACAATGAGCAGTTCTTC
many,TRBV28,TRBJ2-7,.,CASSLTPGHYEQYF,TGTGCCAGCAGTTTGACTCCAGGTCACTACGAGCAGTACTTC
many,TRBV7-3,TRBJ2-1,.,CASSLSRASGNEQFF,TGTGCCAGCAGCTTATCAAGGGCCTCCGGAAATGAGCAGTTCTTC
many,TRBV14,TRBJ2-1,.,CASSQLARDRQFF,TGTGCCAGCAGCCAGCTAGCCCGGGACCGCCAGTTCTTC
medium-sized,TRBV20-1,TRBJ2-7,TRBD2,CSARDPRSGSGYEQYF,TGCAGTGCTAGAGATCCGAGAAGCGGGAGCGGCTACGAGCAGTACTTC
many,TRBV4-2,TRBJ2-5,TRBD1,CASSQDRDRGRKTQYF,TGTGCCAGCAGCCAAGACCGGGACAGGGGGCGAAAGACCCAGTACTTC
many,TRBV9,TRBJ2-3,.,CASSTSSEGTQYF,TGTGCCAGCAGCACCTCTAGCGAGGGTACGCAGTATTTT
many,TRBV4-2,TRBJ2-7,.,CASSQDYSWDPGYEQYF,TGTGCCAGCAGCCAAGATTACTCCTGGGACCCAGGGTACGAGCAGTACTTC
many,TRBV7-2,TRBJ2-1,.,CASSLEVGGSGTEQFF,TGTGCCAGCAGCTTAGAGGTGGGGGGTAGCGGAACTGAGCAGTTCTTC
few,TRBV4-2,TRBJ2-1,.,CASSLQGGYNEQFF,TGTGCCAGCAGCCTTCAGGGCGGGTACAATGAGCAGTTCTTC
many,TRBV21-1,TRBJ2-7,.,CASPGTYEQYF,TGTGCCAGTCCCGGAACCTACGAGCAGTACTTC
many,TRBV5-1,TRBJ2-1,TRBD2,CASSLGTSGWGYNEQFF,TGCGCCAGCAGCCTTGGGACTAGCGGATGGGGGTACAATGAGCAGTTCTTC
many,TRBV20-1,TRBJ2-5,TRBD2,CSAIPGLSQETQYF,TGCAGTGCAATTCCGGGACTAAGCCAAGAGACCCAGTACTTC
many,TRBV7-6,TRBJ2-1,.,CASSPVGRNEQFF,TGTGCCAGCAGCCCGGTGGGACGGAATGAGCAGTTCTTC
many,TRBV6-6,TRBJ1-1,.,CASSELAGVNTEAFF,TGTGCCAGCAGTGAATTGGCAGGGGTGAACACTGAAGCTTTCTTT
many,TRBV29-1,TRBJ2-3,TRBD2,CSVDTSGVREYF,TGCAGCGTTGATACTAGCGGGGTCCGCGAGTATTTT
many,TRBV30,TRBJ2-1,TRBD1,CAWSTGGAGYNEQFF,TGTGCCTGGAGCACAGGGGGCGCGGGATACAATGAGCAGTTCTTC
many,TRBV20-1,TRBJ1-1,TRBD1,CSAVDRVVINTEAFF,TGCAGTGCGGTGGACAGGGTGGTTATTAACACTGAAGCTTTCTTT
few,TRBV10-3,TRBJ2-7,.,CATSRSGSYYEQYF,TGTGCCACCAGTCGGAGTGGTAGTTACTACGAGCAGTACTTC
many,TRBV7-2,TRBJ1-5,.,CASSLEGRGNQPQHF,TGTGCCAGCAGCTTAGAGGGACGGGGCAATCAGCCCCAGCATTTT
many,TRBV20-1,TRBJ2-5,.,CSASIVGVETQYF,TGCAGTGCCTCCATAGTAGGTGTGGAGACCCAGTACTTC
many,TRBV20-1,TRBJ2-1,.,CSGTLRNEQFF,TGCAGTGGTACCCTTAGGAATGAGCAGTTCTTC
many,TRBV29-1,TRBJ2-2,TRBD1,CSVRQGVNTGELFF,TGCAGCGTGAGACAGGGGGTGAACACCGGGGAGCTGTTTTTT
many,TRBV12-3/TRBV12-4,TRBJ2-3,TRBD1,CASRQGQDLIDTQYF,TGTGCCAGCAGGCAGGGACAGGACCTAATAGATACGCAGTATTTT
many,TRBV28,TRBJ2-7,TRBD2,CASSLSLAGASYEQYF,TGTGCCAGCAGTCTTTCGTTAGCGGGAGCGTCCTACGAGCAGTACTTC
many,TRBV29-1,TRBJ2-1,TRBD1,CSVQGSRLDEQFF,TGCAGCGTACAGGGGAGCAGGTTGGATGAGCAGTTCTTC
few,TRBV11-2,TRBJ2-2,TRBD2,CASSFNSGSTGELFF,TGTGCCAGCAGCTTTAATAGCGGGAGTACCGGGGAGCTGTTTTTT
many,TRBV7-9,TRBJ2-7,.,CASSPATEQYF,TGTGCCAGCAGCCCCGCTACCGAGCAGTACTTC
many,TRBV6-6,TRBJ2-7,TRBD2,CASSYSGTSGARSYEQYF,TGTGCCAGCAGTTATTCCGGGACTAGCGGGGCTAGATCCTACGAGCAGTACTTC
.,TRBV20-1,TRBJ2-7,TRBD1,CSARTGGAEYEQYF,TGCAGTGCTCGGACAGGGGGCGCAGAATACGAGCAGTACTTC
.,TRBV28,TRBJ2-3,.,CASSLARQPSTDTQYF,TGTGCCAGCAGTTTAGCGAGACAACCTTCCACAGATACGCAGTATTTT
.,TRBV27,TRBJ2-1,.,CATSPSKQGLFNEQFF,TGTGCCACCAGCCCGTCGAAGCAGGGCTTGTTCAATGAGCAGTTCTTC